These T cell receptor beta chains were read from a single sample in a study of blood T cell repertoires in COVID-19. Sequencing used immunoSEQ multiplex PCR; TCRdb keeps in-frame clones, though not all of them. This sample has 20,000 or so clones, with roughly 90% found just once. The sample was peripheral blood. These receptors originate from a human donor in a cohort sampled during active COVID-19. Each CDR3 is given with its conserved first and last residue. Each record gives: J gene, D gene, clone size, V gene, CDR3 DNA, CDR3 protein. D genes are given only for firm matches. Clone size is not always given. Where it is, it says once, few, many or a class for expanded clones.

>TRBJ2-2|TRBD2|medium-sized|TRBV19
TGTGCCAGTAGTCGTCGGGAGGGCCCTTCCGGGGAGCTGTTTTTT
CASSRREGPSGELFF
>TRBJ2-3|NA|NA|TRBV11-3
TGTGCCAGCAGCGTAAGATGGGAGACAGATACGCAGTATTTT
CASSVRWETDTQYF
>TRBJ2-7|TRBD1|NA|TRBV3-1/TRBV3-2
TGTGCCAGCAGCCAAGTGACAGGGCCCTCGGACGAGCAGTACTTC
CASSQVTGPSDEQYF
>TRBJ2-1|TRBD2|NA|TRBV15
TGTGCCACCAGCAGTGGGCGGGGGTCTTACAATGAGCAGTTCTTC
CATSSGRGSYNEQFF
>TRBJ2-4|NA|NA|TRBV6-2/TRBV6-3
TGTGCCAGCAGTTTCGGGACTTGGAAAAACATTCAGTACTTC
CASSFGTWKNIQYF
>TRBJ2-7|NA|NA|TRBV19
TGTGCCAGTAGTATGGCGACAGCGAGCTCCTACGAGCAGTACTTC
CASSMATASSYEQYF
>TRBJ2-6|NA|NA|TRBV28
TGTGCCAGCACCGAAGCGTGGGTTCCCAAAGGGGCCAACGTCCTGACTTTC
CASTEAWVPKGANVLTF
>TRBJ2-4|TRBD2|NA|TRBV5-1
TGCGCCAGCAGCGCCGGGACTAGCGGTAACATTCAGTACTTC
CASSAGTSGNIQYF
>TRBJ2-7|NA|NA|TRBV27
TGTGCCAGCAGTCCCCCGGGGATTAACGCGAGATACGAGCAGTACTTC
CASSPPGINARYEQYF
>TRBJ2-7|NA|NA|TRBV20-1
TGCAGTGCTAGTACTACTGGGAGCGTCGGATACGAGCAGTACTTC
CSASTTGSVGYEQYF
>TRBJ1-6|TRBD1|NA|TRBV3-1/TRBV3-2
TGTGCCACAGGACAGGTTAATTCACCCCTCCACTTT
CATGQVNSPLHF
>TRBJ2-2|NA|NA|TRBV5-4
TGTGCCAGCAGCCCAGGACAGAAGGACACCGGGGAGCTGTTTTTT
CASSPGQKDTGELFF
>TRBJ1-2|TRBD1|NA|TRBV2
TGTGCCAGCAGTGTTCGACAGGGGCCGGGGGTTCACTATGGCTACACCTTC
CASSVRQGPGVHYGYTF
>TRBJ2-7|NA|once|TRBV5-6
TGTGCCAGCAGCTTGGGCCCAGGGGGGACCTACGAGCAGTACTTC
CASSLGPGGTYEQYF
>TRBJ1-1|NA|NA|TRBV18
TGTGCCAGCTCATCAACCCGGGGGGCTGTTGACGACACTGAAGCTTTCTTT
CASSSTRGAVDDTEAFF
>TRBJ2-7|TRBD2|NA|TRBV4-1
TGCGCCAGCAGCAGAGCGGGAGGGTCCCCCACCTACGAGCAGTACTTC
CASSRAGGSPTYEQYF
>TRBJ2-1|NA|NA|TRBV7-9
TGTGCCAGCAGCTTAGGAGGGGGCTCCTACAATGAGCAGTTCTTC
CASSLGGGSYNEQFF
>TRBJ1-1|NA|once|TRBV28
TGTGTAGTGGTCATGAACACTGAAGCTTTCTTT
CVVVMNTEAFF
>TRBJ2-7|NA|NA|TRBV28
TGTGCCAGCAGCGTTAGCGGTGCGAGCTCCTACGAGCAGTACTTC
CASSVSGASSYEQYF
>TRBJ2-3|NA|NA|TRBV24-1
TGTGCCACCAGTGACTCCAGACAGGCGCCCGCAGATACGCAGTATTTT
CATSDSRQAPADTQYF
>TRBJ2-6|TRBD1|few|TRBV7-2
TGTGCCAGCAGCTTAGTCGGGACAGGATACTCTGGGGCCAACGTCCTGACTTTC
CASSLVGTGYSGANVLTF
>TRBJ1-2|NA|NA|TRBV13
TGTGCCAGCAGCTTAAGGAGGCCCTATGGCTACACCTTC
CASSLRRPYGYTF
>TRBJ2-3|NA|NA|TRBV4-2
TGTGCCAGCAGCCAAGAGGATTCGGCGGGATATATTACAGATACGCAGTATTTT
CASSQEDSAGYITDTQYF
>TRBJ1-5|TRBD1|NA|TRBV6-5
TGTGCCAGCAGCGACGGACAGGGAGCTCAGCCCCAGCATTTT
CASSDGQGAQPQHF
>TRBJ1-5|NA|NA|TRBV28
TGTGCCAGCAGTTTTGTTTCAGCGGGCTCCAATCAGCCCCAGCATTTT
CASSFVSAGSNQPQHF
>TRBJ2-5|TRBD1|few|TRBV24-1
TGTGCCACCAGCACTGGACAGGGGGTCTGGCAAGAGACCCAGTACTTC
CATSTGQGVWQETQYF
>TRBJ1-4|TRBD1|NA|TRBV7-2
TGTGCCAGCAGGAAAATGGGACAGGGTGAAACTAATGAAAAACTGTTTTTT
CASRKMGQGETNEKLFF
>TRBJ1-5|NA|NA|TRBV2
TGTGCCAGCAGTGAATCGAGGGATCAGCCCCAGCATTTT
CASSESRDQPQHF
>TRBJ2-1|TRBD2|NA|TRBV27
TGTGCCAGCAGTTCCCCCAGCGCGGGAGGGTGGTACAATGAGCAGTTCTTC
CASSSPSAGGWYNEQFF
>TRBJ2-1|TRBD2|few|TRBV7-9
TGTGCCAGCAGCGCGACTGGGAGGGATGAGCAGTTCTTC
CASSATGRDEQFF
>TRBJ2-7|TRBD2|NA|TRBV28
TGTGCCAGCAGTCAACAACTAGCGGGCTCCTACGAGCAGTACTTC
CASSQQLAGSYEQYF
>TRBJ1-1|NA|NA|TRBV2
TGTGCCAGCAAATTCCCACAGGGCGATGAAGCTTTCTTT
CASKFPQGDEAFF